One and the same sample provided the 31 T cell receptor beta chains below, sequenced in a study of shared clonotypes between healthy human individuals. Assay: immunoSEQ multiplex PCR; the TCRdb copy retains only in-frame clones and omits some. The repertoire holds roughly 700,000 clones, 74% seen once, with 1.5% to 2% in the top ten. What was sequenced was memory CD4+ T cells sorted from blood. Subset of the sample: CD45RA-negative fraction. Receptor source: a woman aged 30 to 39 in good health.

The chain couples TRBV5-1 to TRBJ1-1; D possibly corresponds to TRBD1 (6 bases). V was clipped by 0 bases and J by 1 base, with 10 bases between them. Germline CDR1 reads SGHRS; CDR2 reads YFSETQ. There are 15 residues in the CDR3. CDR3: CASSLAVRGNTEAFF. The CDR3 coding sequence is TGCGCCAGCAGCTTGGCCGTCAGGGGGAACACTGAAGCTTTCTTT.

This rearrangement joins TRBV5-1 to TRBJ2-6; a weak D match, TRBD1 (6 bases). Germline values: CDR1 SGHRS, CDR2 YFSETQ. V lost 1 base to trimming and J lost 0 bases, with 8 bases between them. The CDR3 sequence is 16 residues long. CDR3 amino acids: CASSLFRGSGANVLTF. The DNA for the CDR3 is TGCGCCAGCAGCTTGTTCAGGGGCTCTGGGGCCAACGTCCTGACTTTC.

The chain combines TRBV6-1 with TRBJ2-7, with D possibly matching TRBD2 (6 bases). V lost 7 bases and J lost 4, with 17 bases in between. Germline CDR1 MNHNS, CDR2 SASEGT. This CDR3 region has 14 residues. DNA for the CDR3: TGTGCCAGCACATTCCGGGGGACTGGGTACGAGCAGTACTTC. This gives the protein CASTFRGTGYEQYF.

About this clone itself: Being one base from a much bigger clone, this may be a read error. Other DNA sequences from this sample encode an identical CDR3 as well. V and J are TRBV28 and TRBJ1-2; weak D call: TRBD1 (5 bases). CDR1 and CDR2 from the germline V gene are MDHEN and SYDVKM. The V gene lost 5 bases and the J gene lost 2 bases, with 12 bases spanning the gap. The CDR3 totals 14 residues. Written as DNA, the CDR3 is TGTGCCAGCAGTCCCCCGACAGCGAACTATGGCTACACCTTC. It specifies CASSPPTANYGYTF.

The chain is built from TRBV4-1 and TRBJ2-7, with D possibly TRBD2 on 5 matching bases. Trimming left V 3 bases short and J 5 bases short, with 11 bases between. Per germline, CDR1 MGHRA and CDR2 YSYEKL. The CDR3 extends over 13 amino acids. CDR3 nucleotides: TGCGCCAGCAGCCACGGTTCGGGAAACGAGCAGTACTTC. Its translation: CASSHGSGNEQYF.

J is TRBJ2-7 and V is TRBV6-1; D is possibly TRBD1 or TRBD2 (5 bases each). The V gene's germline CDR1 is MNHNS and CDR2 SASEGT. This CDR3 has 15 residues. Between the trimmed V and J ends, which lost 0 bases and 0 bases, there was a span of 9 bases. CDR3 loop: CASSEAQGTSYEQYF. Here the CDR3 DNA reads TGTGCCAGCAGTGAAGCGCAAGGGACCTCCTACGAGCAGTACTTC.

This chain uses TRBV19 with TRBJ1-5, with TRBD1 matching over 11 bases. The length of the CDR3 is 15 residues. CDR1 LNHDA and CDR2 SQIVND come from the germline V gene (reference sequence). The V gene end was trimmed by 2 bases and the J gene end by 6 bases; junction bases not matched to a gene: 3. The CDR3 spells CASSIWGQGVQPQHF. CDR3 bases: TGTGCCAGTAGTATATGGGGACAGGGGGTTCAGCCCCAGCATTTT. Combining the CDR3 with reference TRBV19 and TRBJ1-5 gives the whole variable domain DGGITQSPKYLFRKEGQNVTLSCEQNLNHDAMYWYRQDPGQGLRLIYYSQIVNDFQKGDIAEGYSVSREKKESFPLTVTSAQKNPTAFYLCASSIWGQGVQPQHFGDGTRLSIL.

The rearrangement joins TRBV5-6 to TRBJ1-4, with a weak D call TRBD1 (6 bases). The CDR3 spans 13 residues. Germline CDR1 and CDR2: SGHDT and YYEEEE. V lost 0 bases, J lost 8 bases, and 8 bases lay in between. CDR3 DNA: TGTGCCAGCAGCTTGGGACAGGACGAAAAACTGTTTTTT. Amino acids: CASSLGQDEKLFF.

V is TRBV28 and J is TRBJ1-2; D remains ambiguous. The CDR3 spans 14 residues. The germline V and J ends were trimmed by 3 bases and 5 bases, with 13 bases remaining between them. Germline CDR1 MDHEN, CDR2 SYDVKM. CDR3 sequence: CASSFHQELYGYTF. The DNA of the CDR3 is TGTGCCAGCAGTTTTCATCAGGAGCTATATGGCTACACCTTC.

This chain connects TRBV6-1 to TRBJ2-3, with 8 bases fitting TRBD2. There are 16 residues in the CDR3. Germline loops: CDR1 MNHNS, CDR2 SASEGT. Losses at the gene ends were 2 bases for V and 0 bases for J; bases not matched to a gene: 4. This CDR3 reads CASSEHPSGSTDTQYF. The DNA for the CDR3 is TGTGCCAGCAGTGAACACCCTAGCGGGAGCACAGATACGCAGTATTTT.

V is TRBV4-2 and J is TRBJ2-7, with TRBD2 matching 7 bases. Germline CDR1 is LGHNA and CDR2 is YNFKEQ. V gave up 1 base and J gave up 0 bases; unmatched junction bases: 3. This CDR3 spans 15 amino acids. As DNA, the CDR3 is TGTGCCAGCAGCCAAGGGGAGGGCAGCTCCTACGAGCAGTACTTC. Translation: CASSQGEGSSYEQYF.

A word on this clone: A much larger clone sits a single nucleotide away, making a read error possible. V and J are TRBV28 and TRBJ1-2; 9 nucleotides align to TRBD1. This CDR3 region has 13 residues. The germline CDR1 and CDR2 sequences are MDHEN and SYDVKM. The CDR3 here is CASKPGQGYGHTF. DNA of the CDR3: TGTGCCAGCAAACCGGGACAGGGCTATGGCCACACCTTC.

This rearrangement joins TRBV29-1 to TRBJ1-1; TRBD1 might be the D (6 bases). V dropped 2 bases and J dropped 5 bases, with 15 bases sitting between them. CDR1 SQVTM and CDR2 ANQGSEA come from the germline V gene. The CDR3 has 14 residues. CDR3 DNA sequence: TGCAGCGTTGAACCCCGGTCAAGGGGGACTGAAGCTTTCTTT. Encoded protein: CSVEPRSRGTEAFF.

The J gene is TRBJ1-3, the V gene TRBV5-1, with D possibly TRBD1 on 5 matching bases. The germline CDR1 and CDR2 sequences are SGHRS and YFSETQ. This CDR3 is 15 amino acids long. V lost 0 bases, J lost 4 bases, and 11 bases lay in between. This CDR3 is CASSLAAAGGNTIYF. CDR3 DNA sequence: TGCGCCAGCAGCTTGGCCGCGGCAGGGGGAAACACCATATATTTT.

This clone was seen a handful of times. The chain uses TRBV28 and TRBJ1-2, with D uncertain. The CDR3 totals 14 residues. V was clipped by 6 bases and J by 3 bases, with 14 bases between them. From germline, CDR1 is MDHEN and CDR2 SYDVKM. The CDR3 bases are TGTGCCAGCAGCCTGGTACAGAGAGACTATGGCTACACCTTC. Amino acids: CASSLVQRDYGYTF.

This chain joins TRBV29-1 and TRBJ2-1; either TRBD1 or TRBD2 may supply D (5 bases each). Germline V gene data show CDR1 as SQVTM and CDR2 as ANQGSEA. The length of the CDR3 is 13 residues. CDR3 sequence: CTGWGMSYNEQFF. The CDR3 region has the DNA TGCACCGGGTGGGGGATGAGCTACAATGAGCAGTTCTTC.

This clone was found a few times. This rearrangement joins TRBV19 to TRBJ1-5; 7 positions match TRBD1. Unmatched junction bases numbered 9, after V lost 5 bases and J lost 5 bases. CDR1 is LNHDA, CDR2 SQIVND, per germline (reference sequence). This CDR3 has 15 amino acids. For the CDR3, the DNA is TGTGCCAGTAGTCCCCGGACAGGATTTTATCAGCCCCAGCATTTT. Translating gives CASSPRTGFYQPQHF.

V is TRBV7-3 and J is TRBJ2-1; the D gene is possibly TRBD2 (5 bases). The CDR3 has 15 residues. Germline CDR1 is SGHTA and CDR2 is FQGTGA. V lost 2 bases and J 3 bases, leaving 11 bases between the germline ends. CDR3 in DNA: TGTGCCAGCAGCTTAGGAGAGGGCCGCTACAATGAGCAGTTCTTC. It encodes CASSLGEGRYNEQFF.

Concerning this clone itself: Other DNA sequences in this specimen translate into the identical CDR3. The chain links TRBV11-2 to TRBJ2-5, with D unresolved. The CDR3 runs 13 residues. Deletions cut 1 base from V and 5 bases from J, with 8 bases between. Germline loops: CDR1 SGHAT, CDR2 FQNNGV. The CDR3 spells CASSLAGAETQYF. The CDR3, as DNA: TGTGCCAGCAGCTTAGCAGGAGCGGAGACCCAGTACTTC.

The V and J genes are TRBV19 and TRBJ2-1; D is perhaps TRBD2 (6 bases). The CDR3 runs to 15 residues. Trimming removed 3 bases at V and 7 bases at J, with 16 bases between. Germline V gene data show CDR1 as LNHDA and CDR2 as SQIVND (reference sequence). The CDR3, as DNA: TGTGCCAGTAGTATGGTAAGCGCTCGGGGGAATGAGCAGTTCTTC. Residues: CASSMVSARGNEQFF.

The chain recombines TRBV7-6 with TRBJ1-3; D not resolved. V was cut by 0 bases and J by 6 bases, with 9 bases left in between. The CDR3 has 14 residues. Germline V gene lookup returns CDR1 SGHVS and CDR2 FNYEAQ. The CDR3 DNA reads as TGTGCCAGCAGCTTAGCGGGATCGGCAAACACCATATATTTT. This sequence encodes CASSLAGSANTIYF.

This chain links TRBV5-1 with TRBJ2-2, with 10 bases fitting TRBD2. CDR1 SGHRS and CDR2 YFSETQ come from the germline V gene. V was pared by 5 bases and J by 1 base, with 14 bases of the junction left unmatched. This CDR3 is 19 amino acids long. The CDR3 is CASRRHSSGSLGNTGELFF. DNA of the CDR3: TGCGCCAGCAGACGTCACTCTAGCGGGAGTTTGGGGAACACCGGGGAGCTGTTTTTT.

The chain joins TRBV10-3 to TRBJ2-7, with TRBD2 matching over 13 bases. From germline, CDR1 is ENHRY and CDR2 SYGVKD. After removal of 3 bases from V and 1 base from J, the junction contained 6 bases not matched to a gene. CDR3 size: 17 residues. The CDR3 nucleotides are TGTGCCATCAGTGACGGACTAGCGGGAGTAGCTTCCTACGAGCAGTACTTC. It specifies CAISDGLAGVASYEQYF.

As concerns this clone: This same CDR3 is encoded by further DNA sequences in the sample. The CDR3 region has the DNA TGTGCCAGCTCCCCCGGGGGGCGGGAGAATGAGCAGTTCTTC. Its protein product is CASSPGGRENEQFF. The chain couples TRBV28 to TRBJ2-1; D is possibly TRBD2 (7 bases). In germline, CDR1 is MDHEN, CDR2 SYDVKM. The CDR3 has 14 residues. V dropped 8 bases and J dropped 7 bases, with 18 bases sitting between them.

There are a few counts of this clone. The J gene is TRBJ1-3, the V gene TRBV5-1; weak D call: TRBD1 (6 bases). Deletions cut 4 bases from V and 0 bases from J, with 8 bases between. CDR1 SGHRS and CDR2 YFSETQ come from the germline V gene. The CDR3 loop spans 14 amino acids. The CDR3 DNA follows: TGCGCCAGCAGCATGGACAGCTCTGGAAACACCATATATTTT. Protein sequence: CASSMDSSGNTIYF.

The genes are TRBV5-6 and TRBJ2-1, with TRBD2 matching over 13 bases. Trimming removed 4 bases from V and 8 bases from J; junction bases left unmatched: 9. The CDR3 spans 16 residues. Germline-derived CDR1 and CDR2 are SGHDT and YYEEEE. This CDR3 is CASSRRTSGSIHEQFF. CDR3 sequence (DNA): TGTGCCAGCAGCAGAAGGACTAGCGGGAGTATCCATGAGCAGTTCTTC.

This sequence joins TRBV28 and TRBJ1-2; D call uncertain. The CDR3 totals 12 residues. Trimming stripped 8 bases from V and 4 bases from J, with 11 bases between. CDR1 and CDR2 (germline): MDHEN, SYDVKM. The CDR3 nucleotides read TGTGCCAGCGCCGTTGCGGGCTATGGCTACACCTTC. This codes for CASAVAGYGYTF.

The chain couples TRBV7-2 to TRBJ2-2; D gene unclear. This CDR3 has 14 residues. V was shortened by 5 bases and J by 5 bases, with 12 bases between the two germline ends. Germline-derived CDR1 and CDR2 are SGHTA and FQGNSA. The CDR3 here is CASSLTYSTGELFF. DNA for the CDR3: TGTGCCAGCAGCCTCACGTATAGTACCGGGGAGCTGTTTTTT.

This clone was detected only a few times. J is TRBJ1-1 and V is TRBV28; D unclear. The germline V and J ends were trimmed by 6 bases and 4 bases, with 15 bases remaining between them. The germline gives CDR1 MDHEN, CDR2 SYDVKM. This CDR3 spans 14 amino acids. The CDR3 loop is CASSLLQWATEAFF. The CDR3, as DNA: TGTGCCAGCAGCCTCCTTCAGTGGGCCACTGAAGCTTTCTTT.

This clone appeared a single time. The gene calls are TRBV15 and TRBJ2-7; 7 nucleotides align to TRBD2. The CDR3 runs to 12 residues. With V trimmed by 3 bases and J by 6 bases, 2 bases remained unmatched. Per the germline V gene, CDR1 is LNHNV and CDR2 is YYDKDF (reference sequence). The CDR3 loop is CATSRGEGEQYF. The CDR3 DNA reads as TGTGCCACCAGCAGGGGGGAGGGCGAGCAGTACTTC.

Note on this clone: This is likely an artifact of a read error, given a far larger clone one base away. This sequence joins TRBV30 and TRBJ1-1; unclear D gene. CDR1 is GTSNPN and CDR2 is SVGIG in the germline V gene (reference sequence). CDR3 length: 13 residues. The V gene lost 5 bases and the J gene lost 3 bases, with 13 bases spanning the gap. The CDR3 DNA reads TGTGCCTGGGGTGCCCAACTCGACACTGAAGCTTTCTTT. This encodes CAWGAQLDTEAFF.